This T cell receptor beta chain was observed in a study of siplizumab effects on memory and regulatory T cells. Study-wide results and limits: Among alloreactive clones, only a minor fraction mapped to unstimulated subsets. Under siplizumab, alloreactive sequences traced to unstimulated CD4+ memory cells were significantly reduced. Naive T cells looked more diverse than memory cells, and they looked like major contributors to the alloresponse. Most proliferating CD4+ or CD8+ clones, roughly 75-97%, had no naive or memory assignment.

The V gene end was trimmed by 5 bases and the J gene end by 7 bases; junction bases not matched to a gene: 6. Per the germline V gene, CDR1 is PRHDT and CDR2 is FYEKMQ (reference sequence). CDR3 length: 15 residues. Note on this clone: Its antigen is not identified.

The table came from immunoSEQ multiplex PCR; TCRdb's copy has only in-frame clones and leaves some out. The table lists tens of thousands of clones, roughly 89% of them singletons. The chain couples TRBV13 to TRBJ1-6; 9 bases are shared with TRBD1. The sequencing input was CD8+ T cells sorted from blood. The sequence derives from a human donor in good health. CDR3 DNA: TGTGCCAGCAGCCTCGGGACAGGGTACAATTCACCCCTCCACTTT. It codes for CASSLGTGYNSPLHF.